What follows are 5 T cell receptor beta chains derived from one specimen sequenced in a study of OX40 agonist ivuxolimab in advanced cancers. Measured with immunoSEQ multiplex PCR; TCRdb has only the in-frame clones, and not every one. This table holds tens of thousands of clones, roughly 86% found once. The source was CD4+ or CD8+ T cells sorted from blood, collected in a trial of the OX40 agonist ivuxolimab. The receptor source for this set is an adult with an advanced solid tumor such as melanoma, head and neck, liver or kidney cancer.

The chain uses TRBV6-1 and TRBJ1-2; no clear D gene. The germline gives CDR1 MNHNS, CDR2 SASEGT. The CDR3 runs 12 residues. V dropped 5 bases and J dropped 5 bases, with 9 bases sitting between them. The CDR3 loop reads CASSPRSYGYTF. Written as DNA, the CDR3 is TGTGCCAGCAGTCCCCGGAGTTATGGCTACACCTTC.

This clone was counted once. The chain carries TRBV27 and TRBJ2-1, with TRBD2 identical over 8 bases. Germline V gene sequence: CDR1 MNHEY, CDR2 SMNVEV (reference sequence). V lost 10 bases, J lost 4 bases, and 9 bases stayed unmatched. This CDR3 is 14 amino acids long. CDR3 protein: CATRRLALYNEQFF. CDR3 in DNA: TGTGCCACCCGACGACTAGCGCTTTACAATGAGCAGTTCTTC.

This clone was counted only a few times. This chain joins TRBV14 and TRBJ1-5; D might be TRBD1 (5 bases). CDR1 and CDR2 from the germline V gene are SGHDN and FVKESK. This CDR3 spans 13 amino acids. With 4 bases removed from V and 6 bases from J, the gap between germline ends came to 10 bases. Written as DNA, the CDR3 is TGTGCCAGCAGCCCGACAGCTACTCAGCCCCAGCATTTT. Protein: CASSPTATQPQHF.

The rearrangement joins TRBV6-1 to TRBJ1-1; D is uncertain. The CDR3 runs to 14 residues. From germline, CDR1 is MNHNS and CDR2 SASEGT. V shed 4 bases and J shed 1 base, with 10 bases lying between them. CDR3 bases: TGTGCCAGCAGTGCTGCAAACCGGAACACTGAAGCTTTCTTT. It encodes CASSAANRNTEAFF.

The J gene is TRBJ2-5, the V gene TRBV28; D is undetermined. Deletions cut 3 bases from V and 3 bases from J, with 11 bases between. The CDR3 has 14 amino acids. Germline assignment: CDR1 MDHEN and CDR2 SYDVKM. This CDR3 is CASSLENWKETQYF. In DNA form, the CDR3 reads TGTGCCAGCAGTTTGGAAAACTGGAAAGAGACCCAGTACTTC. Variable domain in full (rest from reference TRBV28 and TRBJ2-5): DVKVTQSSRYLVKRTGEKVFLECVQDMDHENMFWYRQDPGLGLRLIYFSYDVKMKEKGDIPEGYSVSREKKERFSLILESASTNQTSMYLCASSLENWKETQYFGPGTRLLVL.